This TCR beta chain stems from a study of T cell responses to AZD1222 COVID-19 vaccine. As for the study in general: Pooling was applied to second doses at about 4 or about 12 weeks.

Trimming removed 4 bases at V and 1 base at J, with 7 bases between. This CDR3 spans 13 amino acids. Looked up from germline, CDR1 is MNHEY and CDR2 is SVGAGI. Notes on this clone: Its antigen is still unknown.

Study conclusions and caveats: White British people made up most donors, females outnumbered males, and clonal diversity was possibly underestimated. CD4 TCRs covered the whole spike, strongest at regions 160-218 and 743-854.

Libraries were prepared by immunoSEQ multiplex PCR; TCRdb keeps only in-frame clonotypes and omits some of them. The data show about 56,000 clones, roughly 85% seen once. The sample was peripheral blood, taken on day 0 of AZD1222 vaccination. V is TRBV6-5 and J is TRBJ1-1; D may be TRBD1 (6 bases). The TCR was taken from an adult in good health. CDR3 in DNA: TGTGCCAGCAGTTTCAGGGGGAACACTGAAGCTTTCTTT. It specifies CASSFRGNTEAFF.